One sample yielded the 10 T cell receptor beta chains listed below, sequenced in a study of T cell changes during pregnancy in multiple sclerosis. Sequencing used immunoSEQ multiplex PCR; TCRdb keeps in-frame clones, though not all of them. The data show 35,000 to 55,000 clones, roughly nine tenths seen once. Source: CD4+ T cells from peripheral blood mononuclear cells, taken after pregnancy. These receptors were obtained from a female donor with multiple sclerosis, enrolled in a pregnancy study.

DNA for the CDR3: TGTGCCAGCAGCTTTTGGCTAGCGGGTGGAAATGAGCAGTTCTTC. This gives the protein CASSFWLAGGNEQFF. The chain carries TRBV7-2 and TRBJ2-1; TRBD2 matches 8 bases. CDR1 and CDR2 (germline): SGHTA, FQGNSA. V lost 3 bases and J lost 7; bases outside the gene matches: 8. The CDR3 runs to 15 residues.

The V call is TRBV5-8, the J call TRBJ2-3; D may be TRBD2 (7 bases). Germline V gene lookup returns CDR1 SGHTS and CDR2 YDEGEE. CDR3 size: 15 residues. The V gene lost 3 bases and the J gene lost 7 bases, with 18 bases spanning the gap. CDR3 sequence: CASSWGGRNVNTQYF. The CDR3 DNA reads as TGTGCCAGCAGCTGGGGGGGCCGGAATGTAAATACGCAGTATTTT. The full variable domain, in which reference TRBV5-8 and TRBJ2-3 provide the parts outside the CDR3, is EAGVTQSPTHLIKTRGQQATLRCSPISGHTSVYWYQQALGLGLQFLLWYDEGEERNRGNFPPRFSGRQFPNYSSELNVNALELEDSALYLCASSWGGRNVNTQYFGPGTRLTVL.

This rearrangement joins TRBV6-6 to TRBJ2-3; D possibly corresponds to TRBD1 (6 bases). V shed 2 bases and J shed 1 base, with 13 bases lying between them. The CDR3 sequence is 16 residues long. Germline V gives CDR1 MNHNY, CDR2 SVGAGI (reference sequence). The CDR3 here is CASSYPQGIGTDTQYF. The CDR3 bases are TGTGCCAGCAGTTACCCCCAGGGGATCGGCACAGATACGCAGTATTTT.

The gene calls are TRBV4-3 and TRBJ2-1, with TRBD2 identical over 9 bases. Per germline, CDR1 LGHNA and CDR2 YSLEER. V dropped 3 bases and J dropped 0; count of bases not matched to a gene: 12. The CDR3 is made up of 19 amino acids. The CDR3: CASSHTAGGRGYSYNEQFF. DNA for the CDR3: TGCGCCAGCAGCCATACGGCGGGAGGGCGGGGGTACTCCTACAATGAGCAGTTCTTC.

This clone has a single count. The chain joins TRBV27 to TRBJ2-7, with TRBD2 identical over 10 bases. V dropped 7 bases and J dropped 6; count of bases not matched to a gene: 12. The germline V gene encodes CDR1 MNHEY and CDR2 SMNVEV (reference sequence). The CDR3 contains 15 residues. CDR3 DNA sequence: TGTGCCAGCACTCCCTTAGCGGGAGGAACTTGCGAGCAGTACTTC. Amino acids: CASTPLAGGTCEQYF.

CDR3 bases: TGTGCCAGCAGCCAAGGGTGGGACAGAGTCCCATATGGCTACACCTTC. It yields the protein CASSQGWDRVPYGYTF. The chain has TRBV4-2 and TRBJ1-2; TRBD1 matches at 7 bases. Germline V gene lookup returns CDR1 LGHNA and CDR2 YNFKEQ. V trimming: 1 base; J trimming: 5 bases; junction bases outside the gene matches: 10. CDR3 length equals 16 residues.

The chain uses TRBV6-1 and TRBJ2-7, with 7 positions matching TRBD2. The J segment lost 2 bases and the V segment lost 0 bases, leaving 7 bases of the junction unmatched. Germline lookup yields CDR1 MNHNS and CDR2 SASEGT. The CDR3 length is 16 residues. The CDR3 protein is CASSEARLADAYEQYF. The CDR3 DNA reads TGTGCCAGCAGTGAAGCGAGGCTAGCGGACGCCTACGAGCAGTACTTC.

V is TRBV5-6 and J is TRBJ2-3; 8 bases agree with TRBD2. The CDR3 loop spans 17 amino acids. CDR1 is SGHDT and CDR2 is YYEEEE in the germline V gene. The trim removed 1 base at V and 4 bases at J, leaving 11 bases unmatched. The CDR3 DNA is TGTGCCAGCAGCTTGATAACGGGAGGGCCGGTGGCAGATACGCAGTATTTT. It translates to CASSLITGGPVADTQYF.

The chain has TRBV5-6 and TRBJ1-4; 8 bases line up with TRBD1. Germline CDR1 and CDR2: SGHDT and YYEEEE. The CDR3 is 17 amino acids. Trimming at V came to 4 bases and at J to 5 bases, leaving 13 bases not matched to a gene. For the CDR3, the DNA is TGTGCCAGCAGCCCCCGCTGGGGGACAGGCCCAAATGAAAAACTGTTTTTT. As protein: CASSPRWGTGPNEKLFF.

The chain combines TRBV5-6 with TRBJ1-2; D might be TRBD1 (5 bases). V was clipped by 4 bases and J by 3 bases, with 7 bases between them. The germline CDR1 and CDR2 sequences are SGHDT and YYEEEE. The CDR3 has 12 amino acids. Written as DNA, the CDR3 is TGTGCCAGCAGCAGGGGTGACTATGGCTACACCTTC. Its translation: CASSRGDYGYTF.